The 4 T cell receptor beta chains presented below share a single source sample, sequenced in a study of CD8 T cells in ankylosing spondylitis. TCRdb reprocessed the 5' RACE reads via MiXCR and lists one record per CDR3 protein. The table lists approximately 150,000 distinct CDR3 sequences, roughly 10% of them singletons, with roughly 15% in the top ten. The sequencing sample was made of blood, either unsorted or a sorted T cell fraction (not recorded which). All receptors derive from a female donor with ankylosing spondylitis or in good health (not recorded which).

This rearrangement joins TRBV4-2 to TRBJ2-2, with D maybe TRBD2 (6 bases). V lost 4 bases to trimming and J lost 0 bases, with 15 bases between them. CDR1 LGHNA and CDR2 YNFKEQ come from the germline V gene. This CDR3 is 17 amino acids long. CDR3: CASSLWGELANTGELFF. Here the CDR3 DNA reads TGTGCCAGCAGCCTTTGGGGGGAACTAGCGAACACCGGGGAGCTGTTTTTT.

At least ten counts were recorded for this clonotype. The CDR3 reads CSARDISGRLYEQYF. In nucleotides, the CDR3 is TGCAGTGCTAGAGATATCAGCGGGCGACTCTACGAGCAGTACTTC. The chain combines TRBV20-1 with TRBJ2-7; possible D gene TRBD2, 6 bases. Trimming removed 0 bases at V and 3 bases at J, with 15 bases between. Germline V lookup: CDR1 DFQATT, CDR2 SNEGSKA (reference sequence). The CDR3 runs 15 residues.

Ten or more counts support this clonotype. This CDR3 reads CASSQDAGASPLHF. The CDR3 region has the DNA TGCGCCAGCAGCCAAGACGCAGGGGCTTCACCCCTCCACTTT. The chain carries TRBV4-3 and TRBJ1-6, with D tentatively TRBD1 (6 bases). The CDR3 is 14 residues long. Germline V gene sequence: CDR1 LGHNA, CDR2 YSLEER. V lost 0 bases and J 9 bases, leaving 9 bases between the germline ends.

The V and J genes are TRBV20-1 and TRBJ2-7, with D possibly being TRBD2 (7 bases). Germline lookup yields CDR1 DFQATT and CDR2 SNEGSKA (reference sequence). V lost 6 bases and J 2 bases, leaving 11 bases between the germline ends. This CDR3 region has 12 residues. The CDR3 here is CSAEGGAYEQYF. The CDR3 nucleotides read TGCAGTGCAGAGGGGGGGGCCTACGAGCAGTACTTC.